These 2 T cell receptor beta chains originate from one sample sequenced in a study of blood T cell repertoires in COVID-19 (TCRdb year 2020). Library construction relied on the immunoSEQ multiplex PCR assay. Sourced from immuneACCESS, this table was stored by TCRdb with only in-frame sequences that have V and J called. A share of the clones is absent; for the studies checked, an unresolved V gene accounts for under half, and the remainder has no known explanation. The sample table lists 250,000 to 350,000 clones, about 80% of them with a count of one. The ten largest clonotypes hold 15% to 18% of the sample. Sequencing was carried out using peripheral blood. These receptors came from a person aged 70 to 85 with COVID-19, enrolled during active disease.

V usage is TRBV24-1 and J usage is TRBJ2-2, with 13 bases that match TRBD2. The CDR3 is made up of 17 amino acids. Per the germline V gene, CDR1 is KGHDR and CDR2 is SFDVKD. J lost 4 bases, V lost 2 bases, and 3 bases had no gene match. The CDR3 reads CATSDWTSGGSTGELFF. The CDR3 nucleotides read TGTGCCACCAGTGATTGGACTAGCGGGGGTTCCACCGGGGAGCTGTTTTTT.

CDR3 nucleotide sequence: TGTGCCAGCAGTCAAGGACAGGGGGCGTATGAGCAGTTCTTC. It codes for CASSQGQGAYEQFF. The V call is TRBV7-2, the J call TRBJ2-1; 11 bases fit TRBD1. This CDR3 comprises 14 residues. V lost 6 bases, J lost 8 bases, and 6 bases stayed unmatched. Per the germline V gene, CDR1 is SGHTA and CDR2 is FQGNSA.